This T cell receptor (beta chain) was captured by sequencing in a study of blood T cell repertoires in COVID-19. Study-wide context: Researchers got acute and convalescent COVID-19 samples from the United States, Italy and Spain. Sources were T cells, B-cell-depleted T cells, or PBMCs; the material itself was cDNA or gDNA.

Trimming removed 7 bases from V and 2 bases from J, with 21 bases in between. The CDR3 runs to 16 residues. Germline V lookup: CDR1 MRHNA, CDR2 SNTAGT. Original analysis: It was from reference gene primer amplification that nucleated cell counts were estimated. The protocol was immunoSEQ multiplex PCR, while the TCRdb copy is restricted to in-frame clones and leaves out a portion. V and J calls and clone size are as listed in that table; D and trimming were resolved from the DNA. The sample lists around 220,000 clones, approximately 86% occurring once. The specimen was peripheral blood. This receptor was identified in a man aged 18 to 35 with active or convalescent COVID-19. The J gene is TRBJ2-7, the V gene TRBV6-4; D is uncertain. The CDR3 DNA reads TGTGCCAGCATTGTTCACCGACTCATTAAGGCCTACGAGCAGTACTTC. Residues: CASIVHRLIKAYEQYF.